The rows below give T cell receptor beta chains drawn from one sample of a study of T cell changes during pregnancy in multiple sclerosis. Measured with immunoSEQ multiplex PCR; TCRdb has only the in-frame clones, and not every one. The table includes tens of thousands of clones, approximately 94% detected once. This material consisted of peripheral blood, taken in the third trimester of pregnancy. The receptors shown here come from a female donor with multiple sclerosis, enrolled in a pregnancy study. CDR3s include the opening cysteine and the closing phenylalanine or tryptophan. The D gene is left open where the match is weak. The size entry is marked missing in some rows and otherwise reads once, few, many or a size class.

TRBV5-6	.	TRBJ2-2	.	TGTGCCAGCAGCGATCAGGGATACACCGGGGAGCTGTTTTTT	CASSDQGYTGELFF
TRBV5-4	TRBD1	TRBJ1-1	once	TGTGCCAGCAGCTGGGACAGGGGATCCACTGAAGCTTTCTTT	CASSWDRGSTEAFF
TRBV10-2	.	TRBJ2-7	.	TGCGCCAGCAGTGAAGGCGGTATCAACTACGAGCAGTACTTC	CASSEGGINYEQYF
TRBV14	.	TRBJ2-5	.	TGTGCCAGCAGCCAGGGACACACAGAGACCCAGTACTTC	CASSQGHTETQYF
TRBV2	.	TRBJ2-2	few	TGTGCCAGCCGGGGAGGGGAGCTGTTTTTT	CASRGGELFF
TRBV6-4	.	TRBJ2-5	.	TGTGCCAGCAGTGACTCAGCAGGGGACCAAGAGACCCAGTACTTC	CASSDSAGDQETQYF
TRBV2	.	TRBJ1-1	.	TGTGCCAGCAGGTATGAGGGGAACACTGAAGCTTTCTTT	CASRYEGNTEAFF
TRBV4-2	.	TRBJ2-2	.	TGTGCCAGCAGGCTGAGACAGGCCGCGAACACCGGGGAGCTGTTTTTT	CASRLRQAANTGELFF
TRBV19	.	TRBJ2-5	.	TGTGCCAGTAGTATACTTGGAGCAGGGGAGCAGTACTTC	CASSILGAGEQYF
TRBV10-3	.	TRBJ2-1	.	TGTGCCATCAGTGAACGGATAGCAGGGGTCTCCTACAATGAGCAGTTCTTC	CAISERIAGVSYNEQFF
TRBV5-6	TRBD1	TRBJ1-1	once	TGTGCCAGCAGCCCTGGGACAGGGGTAATGAACACTGAAGCTTTCTTT	CASSPGTGVMNTEAFF
TRBV6-6	TRBD2	TRBJ2-7	.	TGTGCCAGCAGCCCACTAGCGGGAGGTCGCCACGAGCAGTACTTC	CASSPLAGGRHEQYF
TRBV7-9	.	TRBJ1-5	.	TGTGCCAGCAGTTCCGCGACAGATCAGCCCCAGCATTTT	CASSSATDQPQHF
TRBV7-8	.	TRBJ2-7	.	TGTGCCAGCAGCTTAGTCCCAGGGGAAAACTACGAGCAGTACTTC	CASSLVPGENYEQYF
TRBV11-2	TRBD2	TRBJ2-1	.	TGTGCCAGCAGCTTTTCGGGACTAGCGGGAAAGAGTTATTACAATGAGCAGTTCTTC	CASSFSGLAGKSYYNEQFF
TRBV7-8	.	TRBJ2-2	.	TGTGCCAGCAGGCGGTCGAACGAGGGGGTTACCGGGGAGCTGTTTTTT	CASRRSNEGVTGELFF
TRBV5-4	TRBD2	TRBJ2-1	.	TGTGCCAGCAGCTGGCCAGGGGTTCAAGGCGGGAGGGCCAATGAGCAGTTCTTC	CASSWPGVQGGRANEQFF
TRBV4-3	TRBD2	TRBJ2-3	.	TGCGCCAGCAGCCAAGGGGCGGGAGGAGCTGTAGATACGCAGTATTTT	CASSQGAGGAVDTQYF
TRBV6-9	TRBD1	TRBJ1-5	.	TGTGCCAGCAGTTATGCGGGACAGGGGTTAAATGAGTATAGCAATCAGCCCCAGCATTTT	CASSYAGQGLNEYSNQPQHF
TRBV29-1	.	TRBJ2-1	.	TGCAGCGTTGACCGCCCGGAGCGGGCGTCCTACAATGAGCAGTTCTTC	CSVDRPERASYNEQFF
TRBV10-1	TRBD1	TRBJ2-7	.	TGCGCCAGCAGGAGACAGGGGTCCAACGAGCAGTACTTC	CASRRQGSNEQYF
TRBV4-1	.	TRBJ1-4	.	TGCGCCAGCAGCTCGGACAGTGCAACTAATGAAAAACTGTTTTTT	CASSSDSATNEKLFF
TRBV5-4	TRBD2	TRBJ2-5	.	TGTGCCAGCAGCACCGGGACTAAACAAGAGACCCAGTACTTC	CASSTGTKQETQYF
TRBV28	.	TRBJ1-2	.	TGTGCCAGCAGTTTGAGGACAACTAACTATGGCTACACCTTC	CASSLRTTNYGYTF
TRBV19	TRBD2	TRBJ2-5	.	TGTGCCAGTAGTGTGGGACTAGCGGGAGTAGAGACCCAGTACTTC	CASSVGLAGVETQYF
TRBV27	TRBD1	TRBJ1-5	.	TGTGCCAGCAGTCCAGGTCCCGGGACAGGGAACAATCAGCCCCAGCATTTT	CASSPGPGTGNNQPQHF
TRBV14	.	TRBJ1-4	.	TGTGCCAGCAGCCAAGTTACAGCTCGAGGGGAAAAACTGTTTTTT	CASSQVTARGEKLFF
TRBV29-1	.	TRBJ2-1	.	TGCAGCGTTCGTAGCAGTTTTATCGATGAGCAGTTCTTC	CSVRSSFIDEQFF
TRBV5-1	.	TRBJ2-5	once	TGCGCCAGCAGCATACAAGAGACCCAGTACTTC	CASSIQETQYF
TRBV6-4	TRBD2	TRBJ2-7	.	TGTGCCAGCAGTAGAAGCGGGGGCTACGGCTACGAGCAGTACTTC	CASSRSGGYGYEQYF
TRBV19	.	TRBJ2-2	.	TGTGCCAGTAGTAATCGGGACTCAGCAGCCGGGGAGCTGTTTTTT	CASSNRDSAAGELFF
TRBV28	TRBD1	TRBJ2-5	.	TGTGCCACCCGAGGACAGGGGAGGGTGACCCAGTACTTC	CATRGQGRVTQYF
TRBV2	.	TRBJ2-7	few	TGTGCCAGCAGCCGCGACGAGCAGTACTTC	CASSRDEQYF
TRBV4-3	TRBD2	TRBJ2-7	.	TGCGCCAGCAGCCAATTCGTCGAGACTAGCGGGAGGGCCTGCGAGCAGTACTTC	CASSQFVETSGRACEQYF
TRBV6-6	.	TRBJ1-4	.	TGTGCCAGCAGTTACTCAGGGGCCCCAAATGAAAAACTGTTTTTT	CASSYSGAPNEKLFF
TRBV30	.	TRBJ1-3	.	TGTGCCTGGAGTCCACAGAACACCATATATTTT	CAWSPQNTIYF
TRBV2	.	TRBJ2-1	.	TGTGCCAGCAGTGGCCAACGGGAGTACGAGAATGAGCAGTTCTTC	CASSGQREYENEQFF
TRBV6-4	TRBD2	TRBJ2-1	.	TGTGCCAGCAGTGACTCGTCCGGGACTAGCAATGAGCAGTTCTTC	CASSDSSGTSNEQFF
TRBV6-5	TRBD1	TRBJ1-4	once	TGTGCCAGCAGTCGTTACAGGGGGGCTAATGAAAAACTGTTTTTT	CASSRYRGANEKLFF
TRBV6-1	TRBD2	TRBJ2-2	.	TGTGCCAGCTGTCTACTAGTAGCGGGCGGGGAGCTGTTTTTT	CASCLLVAGGELFF
TRBV27	TRBD1	TRBJ1-4	.	TGTGCCAGCAGTTCCCCCTGGGACAGCGGTGAAAAACTGTTTTTT	CASSSPWDSGEKLFF
TRBV5-6	.	TRBJ2-7	.	TGTGCCAGCAGCTTGATTTCGGGCTACGAGCAGTACTTC	CASSLISGYEQYF
TRBV29-1	.	TRBJ1-2	.	TGCAGCGTTGTCACGACACAATATGGCTACACCTTC	CSVVTTQYGYTF